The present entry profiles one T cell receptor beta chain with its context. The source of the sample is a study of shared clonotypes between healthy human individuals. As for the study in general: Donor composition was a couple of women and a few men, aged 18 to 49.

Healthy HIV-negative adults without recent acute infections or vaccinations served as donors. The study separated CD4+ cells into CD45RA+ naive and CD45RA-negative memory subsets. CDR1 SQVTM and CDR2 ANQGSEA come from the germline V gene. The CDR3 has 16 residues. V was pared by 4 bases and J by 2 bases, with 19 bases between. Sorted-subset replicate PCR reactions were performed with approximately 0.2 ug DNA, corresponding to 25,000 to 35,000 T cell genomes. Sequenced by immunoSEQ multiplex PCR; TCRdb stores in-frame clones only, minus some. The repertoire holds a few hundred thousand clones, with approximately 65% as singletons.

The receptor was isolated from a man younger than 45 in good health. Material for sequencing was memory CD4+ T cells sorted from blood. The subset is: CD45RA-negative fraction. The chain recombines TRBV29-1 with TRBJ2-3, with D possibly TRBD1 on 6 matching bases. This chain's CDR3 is CSVAGQLSTNTDTQYF. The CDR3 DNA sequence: TGCAGCGTTGCGGGACAACTTTCGACGAACACAGATACGCAGTATTTT.